A single sample is the source of the 28 T cell receptor beta chains below, sequenced in a study of T cell changes during pregnancy in multiple sclerosis. Using immunoSEQ multiplex PCR, the repertoire was profiled, and TCRdb retains in-frame clones only, with some absent. The repertoire has approximately 42,000 clones, around 84% of them found once; the top ten carry around 0.58%. The sequencing here drew on CD4+ T cells from peripheral blood mononuclear cells, taken before pregnancy. Receptors originate from a female donor with multiple sclerosis, enrolled in a pregnancy study.

The chain joins TRBV30 to TRBJ1-2; D is ambiguous. The germline V gene encodes CDR1 GTSNPN and CDR2 SVGIG (reference sequence). The CDR3 covers 12 residues. The germline V and J ends were trimmed by 8 bases and 5 bases, with 15 bases remaining between them. The CDR3 DNA is TGTGCCCGCCATGGCAGGCTATATGGCTACACCTTC. This sequence encodes CARHGRLYGYTF.

For the CDR3, the DNA is TGCGCCAGCAGCCGAGAAAGGGACACAAGCTCCTACAATGAGCAGTTCTTC. It translates to CASSRERDTSSYNEQFF. This rearrangement joins TRBV4-1 to TRBJ2-1; D is perhaps TRBD1 (6 bases). The CDR3 runs 17 residues. Germline V gene lookup returns CDR1 MGHRA and CDR2 YSYEKL. V lost 4 bases and J lost 0, with 16 bases in between.

The gene calls are TRBV19 and TRBJ1-2, with D perhaps matching TRBD1 (5 bases). The CDR3 is made up of 16 amino acids. The germline V and J ends were trimmed by 5 bases and 3 bases, with 19 bases remaining between them. The germline CDR1 and CDR2 sequences are LNHDA and SQIVND (reference sequence). CDR3 DNA: TGTGCCAGTAGTGCGGGAGGTAGGGGCGGCGACTATGGCTACACCTTC. It codes for CASSAGGRGGDYGYTF.

This clone was detected only a few times. The V and J genes are TRBV19 and TRBJ1-6, with a weak D call TRBD1 (5 bases). This CDR3 contains 13 residues. Per germline, CDR1 LNHDA and CDR2 SQIVND (reference sequence). Deletions cut 9 bases from V and 10 bases from J, with 16 bases between. CDR3 amino acids: CASRRERGSPLHF. The CDR3 DNA sequence: TGTGCCAGCCGACGGGAGCGGGGGTCACCCCTCCACTTT.

This clone turned up a few times. The chain couples TRBV10-3 to TRBJ1-4; D might be TRBD1 (5 bases). Per the germline V gene, CDR1 is ENHRY and CDR2 is SYGVKD. This CDR3 comprises 14 residues. The V gene lost 6 bases and the J gene lost 8 bases, with 16 bases spanning the gap. The CDR3 spells CAISGNGEGEKLFF. CDR3 nucleotides: TGTGCCATCAGCGGGAATGGGGAGGGGGAAAAACTGTTTTTT.

This clone occurred a few times. V and J are TRBV7-2 and TRBJ2-7, with D possibly being TRBD1 (5 bases). Trimming cost V 2 bases and J 0 bases, with 17 bases left between them. There are 17 residues in the CDR3. The germline CDR1 and CDR2 sequences are SGHTA and FQGNSA. The CDR3 DNA is TGTGCCAGCAGCTTAAACCCGCAGGGCGCGGACTCCTACGAGCAGTACTTC. Protein sequence: CASSLNPQGADSYEQYF.

The chain is built from TRBV19 and TRBJ1-1, with 8 bases lining up with TRBD1. The germline CDR1 and CDR2 sequences are LNHDA and SQIVND (reference sequence). This CDR3 is built from 14 residues. V was pared by 6 bases and J by 0 bases, with 3 bases of the junction left unmatched. CDR3 nucleotides: TGTGCCAGTAGCCCGGACAGGGTGAACACTGAAGCTTTCTTT. Its protein product is CASSPDRVNTEAFF.

This rearrangement joins TRBV13 to TRBJ1-2; the D is unclear. V lost 2 bases and J 3 bases, leaving 10 bases between the germline ends. CDR1 and CDR2 (germline): PRHDT, FYEKMQ (reference sequence). The length of the CDR3 is 14 residues. CDR3 region: CASSLYGKDYGYTF. In DNA, the CDR3 is TGTGCCAGCAGCTTATACGGTAAAGACTATGGCTACACCTTC. The full variable domain, completed using reference TRBV13 and TRBJ1-2, is AAGVIQSPRHLIKEKRETATLKCYPIPRHDTVYWYQQGPGQDPQFLISFYEKMQSDKGSIPDRFSAQQFSDYHSELNMSSLELGDSALYFCASSLYGKDYGYTFGSGTRLTVV.

The V gene is TRBV7-8, the J gene TRBJ2-3; 9 nucleotides match TRBD1. Trimming at V came to 5 bases and at J to 2 bases, leaving 8 bases not matched to a gene. This CDR3 is 16 amino acids long. CDR1 and CDR2 from the germline V gene are SGHVS and FQNEAQ. This CDR3 reads CASSANRDRVTDTQYF. CDR3 bases: TGTGCCAGCAGCGCAAACCGGGACAGGGTCACAGATACGCAGTATTTT.

The V call is TRBV19, the J call TRBJ2-7; 7 bases match TRBD1. V dropped 8 bases and J dropped 2; count of bases not matched to a gene: 6. CDR3 length: 13 amino acids. Germline CDR1 reads LNHDA; CDR2 reads SQIVND (reference sequence). Here the CDR3 reads CASRTGGTYEQYF. CDR3 nucleotides: TGTGCCAGTCGGACAGGAGGCACCTACGAGCAGTACTTC.

This chain links TRBV11-2 with TRBJ2-1; tentative D call: TRBD1 (7 bases). Germline V CDR1 and CDR2: SGHAT, FQNNGV. The V and J ends lost 5 bases and 12 bases respectively, with 23 bases between them. This CDR3 is 15 amino acids long. The CDR3 DNA sequence: TGTGCCAGCAGCCCCCGGAGGGACAGTCCATTCGCGCAGTTCTTC. Its translation is CASSPRRDSPFAQFF. The full variable domain, in which reference TRBV11-2 and TRBJ2-1 provide the parts outside the CDR3, is EAGVAQSPRYKIIEKRQSVAFWCNPISGHATLYWYQQILGQGPKLLIQFQNNGVVDDSQLPKDRFSAERLKGVDSTLKIQPAKLEDSAVYLCASSPRRDSPFAQFFGPGTRLTVL.

The chain is built from TRBV19 and TRBJ2-2; D possibly corresponds to TRBD1 (6 bases). The CDR3 consists of 15 residues. The ends were cut back, 5 bases at V and 0 bases at J, with 10 bases in the middle. Germline lookup yields CDR1 LNHDA and CDR2 SQIVND (reference sequence). The CDR3 sequence is CASSGTPANTGELFF. CDR3 nucleotides: TGTGCCAGTAGTGGGACACCCGCGAACACCGGGGAGCTGTTTTTT.

V and J are TRBV7-2 and TRBJ2-6; 11 positions agree with TRBD2. The CDR3 totals 17 residues. The junction had 9 bases not matched to a gene; V was cut back by 11 bases and J by 0 bases. Per germline, CDR1 SGHTA and CDR2 FQGNSA. The CDR3 protein is CASQTSGTNSGANVLTF. Here the CDR3 DNA reads TGTGCCTCCCAGACTAGCGGGACAAACTCTGGGGCCAACGTCCTGACTTTC.

The rearrangement links TRBV30 to TRBJ1-5, with D possibly matching TRBD1 (5 bases). Trimming pared 0 bases from V and 2 bases from J, leaving 8 bases between. The CDR3 length is 14 residues. The germline gives CDR1 GTSNPN, CDR2 SVGIG (reference sequence). The CDR3 DNA reads as TGTGCCTGGAGTGTGGGGCAGGGCAATCAGCCCCAGCATTTT. Translation: CAWSVGQGNQPQHF.

The chain couples TRBV13 to TRBJ2-7; 9 bases fit TRBD1. V was clipped by 9 bases and J by 6 bases; unmatched bases: 12. CDR1 and CDR2 (germline): PRHDT, FYEKMQ (reference sequence). CDR3 length: 14 residues. The CDR3 sequence: CASSRLGQGREQYF. CDR3 sequence (DNA): TGTGCCAGTTCCCGATTAGGACAGGGGCGCGAGCAGTACTTC. Full variable domain (remainder filled in from reference TRBV13 and TRBJ2-7): AAGVIQSPRHLIKEKRETATLKCYPIPRHDTVYWYQQGPGQDPQFLISFYEKMQSDKGSIPDRFSAQQFSDYHSELNMSSLELGDSALYFCASSRLGQGREQYFGPGTRLTVT.

This clone turned up a few times. The chain joins TRBV13 to TRBJ1-1; D is unresolved. Deletions cut 3 bases from V and 0 bases from J, with 8 bases between. Germline V gene lookup returns CDR1 PRHDT and CDR2 FYEKMQ (reference sequence). The CDR3 has 14 residues. The CDR3 bases are TGTGCCAGCAGCTTGCGCAACTTGAACACTGAAGCTTTCTTT. This codes for CASSLRNLNTEAFF.

The chain links TRBV6-6 to TRBJ1-5; 9 nucleotides align to TRBD1. The CDR3 runs to 15 residues. Germline-derived CDR1 and CDR2 are MNHNY and SVGAGI (reference sequence). V lost 5 bases and J lost 2; bases outside the gene matches: 4. The CDR3 loop is CASSGQGFGNQPQHF. The CDR3 coding sequence is TGTGCCAGCAGTGGACAGGGGTTTGGCAATCAGCCCCAGCATTTT.

The chain recombines TRBV19 with TRBJ2-1; 8 nucleotides agree with TRBD2. Germline lookup yields CDR1 LNHDA and CDR2 SQIVND (reference sequence). After removal of 3 bases from V and 10 bases from J, the junction contained 14 bases not matched to a gene. CDR3 length equals 16 residues. The CDR3 DNA follows: TGTGCCAGTAGTATGAGAGGAGCGGGAGATGTCCAGGAGCAGTTCTTC. Its translation: CASSMRGAGDVQEQFF.

This chain uses TRBV30 with TRBJ1-2; 8 bases are shared with TRBD1. V lost 0 bases and J lost 8; bases outside the gene matches: 5. Germline assignment: CDR1 GTSNPN and CDR2 SVGIG (reference sequence). CDR3 size: 13 residues. The CDR3 DNA sequence: TGTGCCTGGAGTGTGGTGACAGGGGCAGGCTACACCTTC. As protein: CAWSVVTGAGYTF.

J is TRBJ2-7 and V is TRBV7-3; TRBD2 matches at 9 bases. The CDR3 is 14 amino acids. Germline V CDR1 and CDR2: SGHTA, FQGTGA. Losses at the gene ends were 3 bases for V and 4 bases for J; bases not matched to a gene: 4. The CDR3 here is CASSLGRGGYEQYF. Written as DNA, the CDR3 is TGTGCCAGCAGCTTGGGGCGGGGGGGGTACGAGCAGTACTTC.

This chain joins TRBV6-1 and TRBJ1-2; D ambiguous. Germline CDR1 and CDR2: MNHNS and SASEGT. Trimming left V 0 bases short and J 11 bases short, with 10 bases between. The CDR3 totals 12 residues. The CDR3: CASSEAERQYTF. The CDR3 DNA sequence: TGTGCCAGCAGTGAAGCCGAGAGGCAGTACACCTTC.

The chain combines TRBV5-1 with TRBJ1-1; TRBD1 agrees at 8 bases. CDR1 and CDR2 (germline): SGHRS, YFSETQ. J lost 6 bases, V lost 4 bases, and 8 bases had no gene match. CDR3 length: 14 residues. The CDR3 coding sequence is TGCGCCAGCAGCCCCACAGCGACAGGGGCTGAAGCTTTCTTT. Its protein product is CASSPTATGAEAFF.

In its sample, this clone was seen a few times. This chain links TRBV19 with TRBJ2-5; 7 bases map to TRBD2. The V and J ends lost 7 bases and 4 bases, in that order; junction bases with no gene match: 9. CDR3 length: 14 residues. Germline loops: CDR1 LNHDA, CDR2 SQIVND (reference sequence). The CDR3 region has the DNA TGTGCCAGTACTAAGCGCGGCGGGGGAGAGACCCAGTACTTC. It is translated as CASTKRGGGETQYF.

V gene TRBV10-1 combines with J gene TRBJ1-2; tentatively, D is TRBD1 (5 bases). The CDR3 is 13 amino acids. V was shortened by 4 bases and J by 2 bases, with 8 bases between the two germline ends. CDR1 is WNHNN and CDR2 is SYGVQD in the germline V gene (reference sequence). CDR3 DNA sequence: TGCGCCAGCAGTGTGGGGCCCAACTATGGCTACACCTTC. It specifies CASSVGPNYGYTF.

The chain couples TRBV5-6 to TRBJ1-4, with TRBD1 matching 8 bases. V shed 1 base, J shed 7 bases, and the junction held 6 bases outside the gene matches. The CDR3 has 15 residues. Per germline, CDR1 SGHDT and CDR2 YYEEEE. As DNA, the CDR3 is TGTGCCAGCAGCTTGCCCAGGACAGGGTTTGAAAAACTGTTTTTT. It specifies CASSLPRTGFEKLFF.

This chain links TRBV9 with TRBJ2-6; TRBD1 agrees at 10 bases. This CDR3 comprises 17 residues. The junction had 6 bases not matched to a gene; V was cut back by 5 bases and J by 1 base. Germline V gene data show CDR1 as SGDLS and CDR2 as YYNGEE. The CDR3 DNA sequence: TGTGCCAGCAGGAAGACAGGGGGCGTTTCTGGGGCCAACGTCCTGACTTTC. It encodes CASRKTGGVSGANVLTF.

The V call is TRBV5-1, the J call TRBJ2-5; the D gene is possibly TRBD2 (6 bases). Trimming cost V 4 bases and J 5 bases, with 18 bases left between them. There are 15 residues in the CDR3. Germline assignment: CDR1 SGHRS and CDR2 YFSETQ. CDR3 coding DNA: TGCGCCAGCAGCGGTGGGACTTCAGTACGGGAGACCCAGTACTTC. Translating it yields CASSGGTSVRETQYF.

The chain has TRBV5-8 and TRBJ1-4; the D is unclear. Trimming removed 1 base from V and 1 base from J, with 11 bases in between. Per germline, CDR1 SGHTS and CDR2 YDEGEE. This CDR3 contains 16 residues. CDR3 DNA: TGTGCCAGCAGCTTGCCGGGGATCGGAACTAATGAAAAACTGTTTTTT. Its translation is CASSLPGIGTNEKLFF.